The entry below gives a single TCR beta chain sequence along with its context. The data originate from a study of OX40 agonist ivuxolimab in advanced cancers. About the research overall: Ivuxolimab, an agonist antibody against OX40 (CD134), was given to patients. Therapy given before enrollment (anti-PD-1, anti-PD-L1 or anti-CTLA-4) was allowed, and around 40% had some.

The repertoire was sequenced with immunoSEQ multiplex PCR; TCRdb's copy has only in-frame clones and lacks some. This sample has 20,000 to 25,000 clones, with around 84% found just once. Exclusion of a patient followed from autoimmune disease history or systemic immunosuppression. Blood got drawn at baseline, again on cycle 4 day 1, and then on cycle 7 day 1. Sequencing was performed on CD4+ or CD8+ T cells sorted from blood, taken in a trial of the OX40 agonist ivuxolimab. The source is an adult with an advanced solid tumor such as melanoma, head and neck, liver or kidney cancer.

CDR3 residues: CATTPSSLNEQFF. The CDR3 coding sequence is TGTGCCACCACCCCTTCCAGCCTCAATGAGCAGTTCTTC. This chain uses TRBV2 with TRBJ2-1; D unresolved. V lost 10 bases to trimming and J lost 6 bases, with 16 bases between them. This CDR3 region has 13 residues. Per germline, CDR1 SNHLY and CDR2 FYNNEI.